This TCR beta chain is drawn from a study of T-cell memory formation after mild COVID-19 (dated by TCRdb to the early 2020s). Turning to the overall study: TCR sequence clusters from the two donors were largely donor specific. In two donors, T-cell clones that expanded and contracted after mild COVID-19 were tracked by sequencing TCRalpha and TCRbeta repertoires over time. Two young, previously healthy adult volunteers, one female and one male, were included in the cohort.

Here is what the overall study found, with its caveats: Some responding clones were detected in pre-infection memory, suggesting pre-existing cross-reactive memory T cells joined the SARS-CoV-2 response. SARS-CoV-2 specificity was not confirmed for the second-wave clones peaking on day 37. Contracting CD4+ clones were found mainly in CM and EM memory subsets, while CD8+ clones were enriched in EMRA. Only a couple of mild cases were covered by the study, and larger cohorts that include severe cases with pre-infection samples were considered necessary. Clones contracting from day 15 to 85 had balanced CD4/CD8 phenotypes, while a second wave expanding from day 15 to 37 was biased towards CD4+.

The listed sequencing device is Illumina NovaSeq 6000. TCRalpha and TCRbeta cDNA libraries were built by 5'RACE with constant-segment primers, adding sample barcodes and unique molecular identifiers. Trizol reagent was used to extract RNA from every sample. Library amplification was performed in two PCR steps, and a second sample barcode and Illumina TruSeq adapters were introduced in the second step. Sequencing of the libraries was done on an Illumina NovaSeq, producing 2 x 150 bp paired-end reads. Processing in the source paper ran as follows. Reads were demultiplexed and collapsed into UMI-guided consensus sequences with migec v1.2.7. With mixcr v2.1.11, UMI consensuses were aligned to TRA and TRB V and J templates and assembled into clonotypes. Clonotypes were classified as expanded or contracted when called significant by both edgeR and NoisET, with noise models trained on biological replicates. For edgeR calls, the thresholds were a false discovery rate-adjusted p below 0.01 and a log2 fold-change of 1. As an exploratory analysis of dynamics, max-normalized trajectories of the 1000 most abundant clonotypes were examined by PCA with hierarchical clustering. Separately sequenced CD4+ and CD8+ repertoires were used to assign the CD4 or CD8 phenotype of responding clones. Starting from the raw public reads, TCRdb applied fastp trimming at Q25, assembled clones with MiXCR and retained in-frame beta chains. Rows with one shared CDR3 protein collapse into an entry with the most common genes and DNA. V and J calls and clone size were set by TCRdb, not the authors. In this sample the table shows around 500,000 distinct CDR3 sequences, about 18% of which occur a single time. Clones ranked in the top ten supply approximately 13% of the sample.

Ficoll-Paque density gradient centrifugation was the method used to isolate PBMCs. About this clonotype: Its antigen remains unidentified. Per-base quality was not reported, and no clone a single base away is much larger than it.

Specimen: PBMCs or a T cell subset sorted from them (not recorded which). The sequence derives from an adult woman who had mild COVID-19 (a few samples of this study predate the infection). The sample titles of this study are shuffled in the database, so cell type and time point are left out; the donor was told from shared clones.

The CDR3 corresponds to CASSLASGAAQPQHF. The nucleotides read TGTGCCAGCAGCTTAGCGTCAGGGGCGGCTCAGCCCCAGCATTTT. The chain joins TRBV7-9 to TRBJ1-5; tentative D gene TRBD1, with 6 bases matching. Deletion took 0 bases off V and 6 bases off J, with a span of 12 bases between the germline ends. From a lookup of the germline V gene (reference sequence), CDR1 and CDR2 are SEHNR and FQNEAQ. Spanning cysteine to phenylalanine, the CDR3 consists of 15 amino acids. The only DNA kept is the CDR3, 45 bases in frame from the first base.